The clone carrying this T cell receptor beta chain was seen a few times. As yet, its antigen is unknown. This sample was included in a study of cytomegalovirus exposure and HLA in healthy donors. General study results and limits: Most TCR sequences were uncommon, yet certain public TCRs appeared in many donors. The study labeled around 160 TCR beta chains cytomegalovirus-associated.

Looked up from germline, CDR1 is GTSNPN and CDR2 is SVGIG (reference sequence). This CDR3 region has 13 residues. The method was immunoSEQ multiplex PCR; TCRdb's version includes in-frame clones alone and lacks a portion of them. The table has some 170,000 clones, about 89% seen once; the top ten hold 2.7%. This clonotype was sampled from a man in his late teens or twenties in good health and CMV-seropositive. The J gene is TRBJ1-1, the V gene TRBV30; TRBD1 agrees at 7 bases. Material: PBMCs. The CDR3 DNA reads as TGTGTCCAGGGGGACACCTGGAACACTGAAGCTTTCTTT. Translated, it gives CVQGDTWNTEAFF.